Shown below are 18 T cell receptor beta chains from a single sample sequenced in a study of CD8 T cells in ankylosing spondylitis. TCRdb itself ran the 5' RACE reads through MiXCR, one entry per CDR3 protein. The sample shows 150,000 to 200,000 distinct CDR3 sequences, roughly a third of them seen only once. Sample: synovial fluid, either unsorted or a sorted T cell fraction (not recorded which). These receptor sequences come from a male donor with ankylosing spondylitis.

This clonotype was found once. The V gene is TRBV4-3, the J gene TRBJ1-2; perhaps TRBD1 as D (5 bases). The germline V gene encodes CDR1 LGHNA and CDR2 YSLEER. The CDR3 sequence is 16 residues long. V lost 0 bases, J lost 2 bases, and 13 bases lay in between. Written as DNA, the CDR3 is TGCGCCAGCAGCCAAGATCATGGGGGGATGAACTATGGCTACACCTTC. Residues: CASSQDHGGMNYGYTF.

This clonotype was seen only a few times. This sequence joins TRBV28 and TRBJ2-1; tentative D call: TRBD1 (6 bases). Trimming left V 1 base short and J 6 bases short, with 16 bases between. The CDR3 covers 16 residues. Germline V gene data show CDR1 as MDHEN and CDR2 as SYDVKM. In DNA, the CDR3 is TGTGCCAGCAGTTTATCCCCACAGGGCCGCCGCAATGAGCAGTTCTTC. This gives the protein CASSLSPQGRRNEQFF.

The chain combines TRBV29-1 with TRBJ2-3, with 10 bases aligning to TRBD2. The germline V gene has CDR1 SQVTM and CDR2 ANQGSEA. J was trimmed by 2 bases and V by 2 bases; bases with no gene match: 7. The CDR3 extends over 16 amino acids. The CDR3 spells CSVEPIAGGLTDTQYF. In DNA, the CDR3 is TGCAGCGTTGAACCAATAGCGGGGGGACTCACAGATACGCAGTATTTT.

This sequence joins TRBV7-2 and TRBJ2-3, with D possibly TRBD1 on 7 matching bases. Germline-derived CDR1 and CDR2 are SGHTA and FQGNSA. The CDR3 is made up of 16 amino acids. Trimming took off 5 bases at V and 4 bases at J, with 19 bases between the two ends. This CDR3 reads CASSPLRQGGADTQYF. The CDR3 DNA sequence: TGTGCCAGCAGCCCCTTACGACAGGGCGGGGCAGATACGCAGTATTTT.

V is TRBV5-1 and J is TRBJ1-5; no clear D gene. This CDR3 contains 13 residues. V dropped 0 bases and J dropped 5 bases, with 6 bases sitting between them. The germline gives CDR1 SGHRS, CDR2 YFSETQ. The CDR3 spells CASSLDSDQPQHF. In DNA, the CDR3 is TGCGCCAGCAGCTTGGACAGTGATCAGCCCCAGCATTTT.

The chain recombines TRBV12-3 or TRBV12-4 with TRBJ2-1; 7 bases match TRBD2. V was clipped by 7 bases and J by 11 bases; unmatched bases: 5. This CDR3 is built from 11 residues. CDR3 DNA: TGTGCCAGCAAAACAAGCGGGAAGCAGTTCTTC. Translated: CASKTSGKQFF.

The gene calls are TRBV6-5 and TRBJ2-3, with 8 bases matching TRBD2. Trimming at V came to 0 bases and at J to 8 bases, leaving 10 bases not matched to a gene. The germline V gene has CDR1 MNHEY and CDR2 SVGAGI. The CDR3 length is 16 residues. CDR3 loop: CASSYSWSGGRGTQYF. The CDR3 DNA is TGTGCCAGCAGTTACTCTTGGTCGGGAGGGCGGGGTACGCAGTATTTT.

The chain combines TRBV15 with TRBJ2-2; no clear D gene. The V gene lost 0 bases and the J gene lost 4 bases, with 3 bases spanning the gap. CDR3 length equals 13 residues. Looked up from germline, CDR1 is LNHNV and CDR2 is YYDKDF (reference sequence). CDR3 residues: CATSRDPTGELFF. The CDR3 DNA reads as TGTGCCACCAGCAGAGATCCCACCGGGGAGCTGTTTTTT.

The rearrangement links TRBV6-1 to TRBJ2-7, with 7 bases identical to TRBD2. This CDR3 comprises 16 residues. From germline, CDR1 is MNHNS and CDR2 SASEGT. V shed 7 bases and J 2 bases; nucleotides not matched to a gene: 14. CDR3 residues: CASNLSGEGHPYEQYF. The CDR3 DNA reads TGTGCCAGCAACCTTTCTGGGGAGGGGCACCCCTACGAGCAGTACTTC.

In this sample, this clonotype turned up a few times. The CDR3, as DNA: TGTGCCAGCACTGGCCATCCGCTGACTAAGACCCAGTACTTC. It yields the protein CASTGHPLTKTQYF. This chain connects TRBV3-1 to TRBJ2-5; D might be TRBD2 (5 bases). The CDR3 length is 14 residues. V shed 7 bases and J shed 6 bases, with 18 bases lying between them. Germline CDR1 reads LGHDT; CDR2 reads YNNKEL (reference sequence).

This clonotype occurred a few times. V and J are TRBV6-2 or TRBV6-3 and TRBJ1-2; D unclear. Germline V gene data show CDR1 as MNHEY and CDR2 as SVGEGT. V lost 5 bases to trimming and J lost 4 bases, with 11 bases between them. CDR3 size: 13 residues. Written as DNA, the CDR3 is TGTGCCAGCAGTCAGACGGTTACCTATGGCTACACCTTC. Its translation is CASSQTVTYGYTF.

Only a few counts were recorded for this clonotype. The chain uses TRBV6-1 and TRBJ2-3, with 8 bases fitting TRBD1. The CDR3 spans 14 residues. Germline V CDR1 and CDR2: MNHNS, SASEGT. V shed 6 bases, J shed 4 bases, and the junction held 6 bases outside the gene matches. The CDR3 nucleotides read TGTGCCAGCAGGGGACAGGCAATCGCAGATACGCAGTATTTT. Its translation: CASRGQAIADTQYF.

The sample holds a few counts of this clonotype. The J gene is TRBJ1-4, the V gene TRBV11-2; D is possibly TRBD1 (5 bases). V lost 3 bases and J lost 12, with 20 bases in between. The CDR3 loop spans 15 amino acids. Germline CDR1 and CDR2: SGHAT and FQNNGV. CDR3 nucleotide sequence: TGTGCCAGCAGCTTCTCCCGGGGACCGAACGGTCAACTGTTTTTT. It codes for CASSFSRGPNGQLFF.

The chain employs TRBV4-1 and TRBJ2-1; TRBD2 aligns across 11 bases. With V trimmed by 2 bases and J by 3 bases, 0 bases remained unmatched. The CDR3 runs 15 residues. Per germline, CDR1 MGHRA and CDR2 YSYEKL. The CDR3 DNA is TGCGCCAGCAGCCAAACTAGCGGGAGCTACAATGAGCAGTTCTTC. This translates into CASSQTSGSYNEQFF.

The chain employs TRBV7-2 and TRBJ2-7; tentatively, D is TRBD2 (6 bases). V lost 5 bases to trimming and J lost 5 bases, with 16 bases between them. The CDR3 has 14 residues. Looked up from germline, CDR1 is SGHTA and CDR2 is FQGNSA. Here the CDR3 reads CASSPRRVPDEQYF. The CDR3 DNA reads TGTGCCAGCAGCCCTCGGAGGGTTCCCGACGAGCAGTACTTC.

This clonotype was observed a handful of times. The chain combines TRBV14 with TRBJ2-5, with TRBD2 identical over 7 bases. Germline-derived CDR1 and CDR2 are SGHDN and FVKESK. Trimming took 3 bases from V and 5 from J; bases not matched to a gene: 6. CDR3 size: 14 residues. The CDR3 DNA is TGTGCCAGCAGCCAGTGGGAGGGAGCGGAGACCCAGTACTTC. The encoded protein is CASSQWEGAETQYF. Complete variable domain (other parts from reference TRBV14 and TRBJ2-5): EAGVTQFPSHSVIEKGQTVTLRCDPISGHDNLYWYRRVMGKEIKFLLHFVKESKQDESGMPNNRFLAERTGGTYSTLKVQPAELEDSGVYFCASSQWEGAETQYFGPGTRLLVL.

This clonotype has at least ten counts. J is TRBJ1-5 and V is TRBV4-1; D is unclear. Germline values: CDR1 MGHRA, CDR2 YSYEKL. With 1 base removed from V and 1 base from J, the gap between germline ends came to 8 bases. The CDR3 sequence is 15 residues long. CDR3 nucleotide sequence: TGCGCCAGCAGCCAAGGGGCGATAAGCAATCAGCCCCAGCATTTT. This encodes CASSQGAISNQPQHF.

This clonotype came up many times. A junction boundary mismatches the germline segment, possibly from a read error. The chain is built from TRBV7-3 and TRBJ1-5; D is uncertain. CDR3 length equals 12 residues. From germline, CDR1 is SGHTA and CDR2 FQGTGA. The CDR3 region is CAGRTSNQPQHF. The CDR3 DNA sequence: TGTGCCGGCAGGACCTCCAATCAGCCCCAGCATTTT.